These 26 T cell receptor beta chains came from one sample sequenced in a study of sequential checkpoint blockade in melanoma. Treatment given: randomized to nivolumab then ipilimumab (arm A) or the reverse (arm B). This table comes from immunoSEQ multiplex PCR, and its TCRdb copy is limited to in-frame clones, with some not included. The table includes about 12,000 clones, about four fifths detected once. The sample was CD8+ T cells sorted from blood (inferred from file names), taken from a patient given nivolumab and ipilimumab in sequence. The receptors stem from a human donor with melanoma.

This chain connects TRBV11-2 to TRBJ2-3, with D uncertain. The CDR3 covers 10 residues. V lost 4 bases to trimming and J lost 7 bases, with 3 bases between them. Germline loops: CDR1 SGHAT, CDR2 FQNNGV. The CDR3 here is CASSYNTQYF. CDR3 DNA: TGTGCCAGCAGCTACAATACGCAGTATTTT.

The CDR3 reads CASSSTGVSYGYTF. CDR3 nucleotides: TGTGCCAGCAGTTCGACAGGGGTCTCCTATGGCTACACCTTC. This chain uses TRBV6-5 with TRBJ1-2; 8 nucleotides agree with TRBD1. CDR1 MNHEY and CDR2 SVGAGI come from the germline V gene. The J segment lost 4 bases and the V segment lost 4 bases, leaving 5 bases of the junction unmatched. The CDR3 has 14 residues.

The rearrangement links TRBV25-1 to TRBJ2-7; no firm D call. Germline values: CDR1 MGHDK, CDR2 SYGVNS. This CDR3 has 10 amino acids. Trimming took 3 bases from V and 6 from J, leaving 3 bases between them. CDR3 bases: TGTGCCAGCAGTGACTTCGAGCAGTACTTC. This translates into CASSDFEQYF.

The chain employs TRBV5-1 and TRBJ1-6, with D possibly being TRBD1 (5 bases). This CDR3 has 18 amino acids. CDR1 and CDR2 from the germline V gene are SGHRS and YFSETQ. Between the trimmed V and J ends, which lost 7 bases and 17 bases, there was a span of 37 bases. CDR3 sequence: CASHVQDNRLDLPSEVHF. The CDR3 DNA reads as TGCGCCAGCCACGTCCAGGACAACCGTCTCGACCTCCCGAGCGAGGTCCACTTT.

The rearrangement joins TRBV2 to TRBJ1-1; the D gene is possibly TRBD1 (6 bases). The ends were cut back, 3 bases at V and 4 bases at J, with 15 bases in the middle. The CDR3 sequence is 15 residues long. In germline, CDR1 is SNHLY, CDR2 FYNNEI. DNA of the CDR3: TGTGCCAGCAGTGACCGAATAGGGGGACGCACTGAAGCTTTCTTT. Translation: CASSDRIGGRTEAFF.

The V gene is TRBV28, the J gene TRBJ2-5, with 9 positions matching TRBD2. The CDR3 has 17 residues. Germline V gives CDR1 MDHEN, CDR2 SYDVKM. Trimming removed 6 bases from V and 1 base from J; junction bases left unmatched: 12. The CDR3 sequence is CASRKGTTSGFQETQYF. CDR3 in DNA: TGTGCCAGCAGAAAGGGGACGACTAGCGGCTTCCAAGAGACCCAGTACTTC.

Note on this clone: This specimen includes other DNA sequences encoding the same CDR3. CDR3 sequence reads: CASSQDSGGNTEAFF. As DNA, the CDR3 is TGCGCCAGCAGCCAAGATTCAGGGGGGAACACTGAAGCTTTCTTT. The chain carries TRBV4-1 and TRBJ1-1, with TRBD1 matching over 7 bases. The CDR3 spans 15 residues. V dropped 0 bases and J dropped 1; count of bases not matched to a gene: 2. Per the germline V gene, CDR1 is MGHRA and CDR2 is YSYEKL.

The rearrangement uses TRBV7-3 and TRBJ1-2; no definite D call. CDR1 SGHTA and CDR2 FQGTGA come from the germline V gene. Trimming stripped 1 base from V and 8 bases from J, with 20 bases between. The length of the CDR3 is 16 residues. The DNA for the CDR3 is TGTGCCAGCAGCTTAATGCCGCGTTATGGAATGACAGGCTACACCTTC. Its translation: CASSLMPRYGMTGYTF.

V and J are TRBV4-3 and TRBJ2-7; TRBD1 is a possible D gene (5 bases). CDR3 length: 15 residues. The germline V gene encodes CDR1 LGHNA and CDR2 YSLEER. V lost 0 bases to trimming and J lost 3 bases, with 12 bases between them. The CDR3 loop is CASSQDRAGHYEQYF. The CDR3 nucleotides read TGCGCCAGCAGCCAAGATCGGGCAGGGCACTACGAGCAGTACTTC.

This chain joins TRBV28 and TRBJ1-2, with 8 bases fitting TRBD1. This CDR3 comprises 13 residues. Trimming removed 7 bases from V and 2 bases from J; junction bases left unmatched: 3. Germline CDR1 is MDHEN and CDR2 is SYDVKM. This CDR3 reads CASKTGGNYGYTF. The DNA for the CDR3 is TGTGCCAGCAAAACAGGGGGGAACTATGGCTACACCTTC.

The chain joins TRBV10-2 to TRBJ2-5; D call uncertain. The DNA matches TRBJ2-7 better at its end, which makes the J call doubtful. This CDR3 has 14 amino acids. Germline V gives CDR1 WSHSY, CDR2 SAAADI. The CDR3 reads CASSERSLLGEQYF. DNA of the CDR3: TGCGCCAGCAGTGAGCGGTCCTTGCTGGGCGAGCAGTACTTC.

This chain uses TRBV4-2 with TRBJ2-1; 12 nucleotides agree with TRBD1. The CDR3 is made up of 15 amino acids. Germline loops: CDR1 LGHNA, CDR2 YNFKEQ. V trimming: 5 bases; J trimming: 6 bases; junction bases outside the gene matches: 5. The CDR3, as DNA: TGTGCCAGCAGCTTGGGACAGGGGGCGCCCAATGAGCAGTTCTTC. Translated, it gives CASSLGQGAPNEQFF.

CDR3 residues: CASSRLDSSYEQYF. The CDR3 DNA sequence: TGTGCCAGCAGCAGATTGGACAGCTCCTACGAGCAGTACTTC. The genes are TRBV7-9 and TRBJ2-7; tentatively, D is TRBD1 (6 bases). V lost 5 bases, J lost 0 bases, and 11 bases lay in between. Per germline, CDR1 SEHNR and CDR2 FQNEAQ (reference sequence). The CDR3 contains 14 residues. The full variable domain, with the rest looked up from reference TRBV7-9 and TRBJ2-7, is DTGVSQNPRHKITKRGQNVTFRCDPISEHNRLYWYRQTLGQGPEFLTYFQNEAQLEKSRLLSDRFSAERPKGSFSTLEIQRTEQGDSAMYLCASSRLDSSYEQYFGPGTRLTVT.

The rearrangement links TRBV4-3 to TRBJ2-7, with 8 bases fitting TRBD1. CDR3 length: 15 residues. The V and J ends lost 2 bases and 2 bases, in that order; junction bases with no gene match: 5. CDR1 and CDR2 (germline): LGHNA, YSLEER. The CDR3 DNA follows: TGCGCCAGCAGCCAAAGAGACAGGGGTACCTACGAGCAGTACTTC. Translated: CASSQRDRGTYEQYF.

The rearrangement joins TRBV7-8 to TRBJ2-3; possibly TRBD1 for D (6 bases). Trimming left V 5 bases short and J 7 bases short, with 13 bases between. This CDR3 region has 13 residues. Looked up from germline, CDR1 is SGHVS and CDR2 is FQNEAQ. This CDR3 is CASSQGQLNTQYF. CDR3 sequence (DNA): TGTGCCAGCAGCCAAGGACAGTTGAATACGCAGTATTTT. The whole variable domain, filled in from reference TRBV7-8 and TRBJ2-3, reads GAGVSQSPRYKVAKRGQDVALRCDPISGHVSLFWYQQALGQGPEFLTYFQNEAQLDKSGLPSDRFFAERPEGSVSTLKIQRTQQEDSAVYLCASSQGQLNTQYFGPGTRLTVL.

The genes are TRBV14 and TRBJ2-7; D call uncertain. Germline V gene sequence: CDR1 SGHDN, CDR2 FVKESK. The CDR3 covers 14 residues. V lost 4 bases to trimming and J lost 3 bases, with 13 bases between them. CDR3 nucleotides: TGTGCCAGCAGCCGCGAAGGCTCGGGCTACGAGCAGTACTTC. Amino acids: CASSREGSGYEQYF.

Comment on this clone: A much bigger clone sits one base away, suggesting this may be a read error. V is TRBV7-9 and J is TRBJ1-2, with a tentative D call TRBD1 (5 bases). In germline, CDR1 is SEHNR, CDR2 FQNEAQ (reference sequence). With 1 base removed from V and 6 bases from J, the gap between germline ends came to 15 bases. The CDR3 covers 15 residues. The CDR3 spells CASSLVGGTGDGYTF. The DNA for the CDR3 is TGTGCCAGCAGCTTAGTCGGGGGGACTGGAGATGGCTACACCTTC.

The chain is built from TRBV7-2 and TRBJ2-2; D is perhaps TRBD1 (6 bases). Trimming stripped 2 bases from V and 6 bases from J, with 10 bases between. CDR3 length equals 14 residues. Looked up from germline, CDR1 is SGHTA and CDR2 is FQGNSA. The CDR3 nucleotides read TGTGCCAGCAGCTTAACAGGGTACTCCGGGGAGCTGTTTTTT. It is translated as CASSLTGYSGELFF.

The gene calls are TRBV7-9 and TRBJ2-5; D gene uncertain. This CDR3 is built from 15 residues. CDR1 SEHNR and CDR2 FQNEAQ come from the germline V gene (reference sequence). V was clipped by 1 base and J by 9 bases, with 18 bases between them. Here the CDR3 DNA reads TGTGCCAGCAGCTTAGTTCGGATGCTGGATGAGGCCCAGTACTTC. Its protein product is CASSLVRMLDEAQYF.

A note on this clone: An end of the junction differs from the germline gene, which may be a read error. The J gene is TRBJ2-3, the V gene TRBV7-7; 9 bases match TRBD2. Germline V lookup: CDR1 SSHAT, CDR2 FNYEAQ (reference sequence). The CDR3 runs 16 residues. The CDR3 nucleotides are TGTGCTAGCAGCGCAAACAGCGGGGGGCTTACAGATACGCAGTATTTT. This translates into CASSANSGGLTDTQYF.

The gene calls are TRBV14 and TRBJ1-2; a possible D gene is TRBD1 (5 bases). This CDR3 region has 13 residues. CDR1 and CDR2 (germline): SGHDN, FVKESK. V was pared by 3 bases and J by 7 bases, with 12 bases between. CDR3 DNA: TGTGCCAGCAGCCATGCCAGGGAGGTTGGCTACACCTTC. Translated, it gives CASSHAREVGYTF. Filled out from reference TRBV14 and TRBJ1-2, the complete variable domain reads EAGVTQFPSHSVIEKGQTVTLRCDPISGHDNLYWYRRVMGKEIKFLLHFVKESKQDESGMPNNRFLAERTGGTYSTLKVQPAELEDSGVYFCASSHAREVGYTFGSGTRLTVV.

J is TRBJ2-7 and V is TRBV4-2; possible D gene TRBD1, 6 bases. CDR1 and CDR2 (germline): LGHNA, YNFKEQ. V shed 0 bases and J shed 4 bases, with 10 bases lying between them. The CDR3 is 14 residues long. The CDR3, as DNA: TGTGCCAGCAGCCAAGAAGGGGGAAGATACGAGCAGTACTTC. This gives the protein CASSQEGGRYEQYF.

The chain joins TRBV9 to TRBJ1-1, with D unclear. Trimming stripped 0 bases from V and 2 bases from J, with 17 bases between. The CDR3 consists of 17 residues. CDR1 SGDLS and CDR2 YYNGEE come from the germline V gene. Here the CDR3 DNA reads TGTGCCAGCAGCGTAGCCGGGGAGGTAATTGGTAACACTGAAGCTTTCTTT. The encoded protein is CASSVAGEVIGNTEAFF.

As DNA, the CDR3 is TGCGCCAGCAGCCAAGATCGGACAGCCTATGGCTACACCTTC. Its protein is CASSQDRTAYGYTF. This chain joins TRBV4-1 and TRBJ1-2, with a tentative D call TRBD1 (6 bases). Germline CDR1 reads MGHRA; CDR2 reads YSYEKL. This CDR3 has 14 amino acids. Trimming left V 0 bases short and J 4 bases short, with 9 bases between.

This clone was picked up a small number of times. The chain has TRBV13 and TRBJ2-7, with 7 bases identical to TRBD1. V gave up 5 bases and J gave up 2 bases; unmatched junction bases: 6. Per germline, CDR1 PRHDT and CDR2 FYEKMQ (reference sequence). CDR3 length: 14 amino acids. As DNA, the CDR3 is TGTGCCAGCAGCCCTAGACAGGGACCCTACGAGCAGTACTTC. Amino acids: CASSPRQGPYEQYF.

The rearrangement uses TRBV19 and TRBJ2-3; TRBD2 matches 10 bases. The CDR3 spans 13 residues. From germline, CDR1 is LNHDA and CDR2 SQIVND (reference sequence). The J segment lost 1 base and the V segment lost 8 bases, leaving 0 bases of the junction unmatched. CDR3 coding DNA: TGTGCCAGTCTAGCGGGGGGCACAGATACGCAGTATTTT. Its protein is CASLAGGTDTQYF.